Listed below are T cell receptor beta chains from one sample, sequenced in a study of human T cells and chemical hapten exposure. TCRdb fed the RACE reads into MiXCR, producing one record per CDR3 protein. Of about 120,000 distinct CDR3 sequences in the sample, approximately 15% were seen once. Sequenced material: whole blood, taken in connection with sensitization to the hapten diphenylcyclopropenone (DPC). These receptors were taken from a woman aged 18-29 years with alopecia areata. Some clones in this sample may be carry-over from other donors' samples. Both conserved end residues are part of each CDR3. D genes are given only for firm matches. Clone size is given for some rows only: seen once, a few or many times, or a class if the clone is expanded.

V	J	size	D	DNA	CDR3
TRBV15	TRBJ1-1	once	NA	TGTGCCACCAGTCCCGCCCGGGGATCGACTGAAGCTTTCTTT	CATSPARGSTEAFF
TRBV4-3	TRBJ2-3	NA	NA	TGCGCCAGCAGCCAGGATCTAGGGGCAGATACGCAGTATTTT	CASSQDLGADTQYF
TRBV20-1	TRBJ2-3	many	TRBD1	TGCAGTGCTAGAGATCCGACAGGGCCTCGCACAGATACGCAGTATTTT	CSARDPTGPRTDTQYF
TRBV6-2/TRBV6-3	TRBJ1-5	many	TRBD1	TGTGCCAGCAGTTACTCACAGGGGATGCCTAATCAGCCCCAGCATTTT	CASSYSQGMPNQPQHF
TRBV6-2/TRBV6-3	TRBJ2-5	NA	TRBD2	TGTGCCAGCATCGGGGGGGCGACTGGAGAGACCCAGTACTTC	CASIGGATGETQYF
TRBV6-5	TRBJ2-5	NA	TRBD1	TGTACCAGCAGCCTACAGGGGCGACAAGAGACCCAGTACTTC	CTSSLQGRQETQYF
TRBV20-1	TRBJ1-1	few	NA	TGCAGTGCTAGAGGACTGGCGCGGAACACTGAAGCTTTCTTT	CSARGLARNTEAFF
TRBV4-3	TRBJ1-1	few	NA	TGCGCCAGCAGCCAAGATTGGTCGGGGAGAGAAGCTTTCTTT	CASSQDWSGREAFF
TRBV4-1	TRBJ1-5	few	NA	TGCGCCAGCAGCCAAGTTAGTTCAGGGTTAGTGCCCCAGCATTTT	CASSQVSSGLVPQHF
TRBV9	TRBJ2-7	NA	NA	TGTGCCAGCAGCGTGGATGGGCGCCCCTACGAGCAGTACTTC	CASSVDGRPYEQYF
TRBV2	TRBJ1-1	many	NA	TGTGCCAGCAGTGGCCAGGAGAACACTGAAGCTTTCTTT	CASSGQENTEAFF
TRBV5-1	TRBJ1-6	NA	NA	TGCGCCAGCAGCCCCGGCGGACCCAATAATTCACCCCTCCACTTT	CASSPGGPNNSPLHF
TRBV5-4	TRBJ2-5	many	NA	TGTGCCAGCAGCTTGGCACAAGAGACCCAGTACTTC	CASSLAQETQYF
TRBV7-9	TRBJ2-2	many	NA	TGTGCCAGCAGCCGTCAAGGGATAAGCCCTACCGGGGAGCTGTTTTTT	CASSRQGISPTGELFF
TRBV6-2/TRBV6-3	TRBJ2-2	few	TRBD2	TGTGCCAGCACGGGGGGAACGGAGCTGTTTTTT	CASTGGTELFF
TRBV20-1	TRBJ1-2	NA	TRBD1	TGCAGTGCTATTCCCGTCGGGACAGATTATGGCTACACCTTC	CSAIPVGTDYGYTF
TRBV27	TRBJ2-7	many	NA	TGTGCCAGCAGTGGGTTGGGGTCCTACGAGCAGTACTTC	CASSGLGSYEQYF
TRBV20-1	TRBJ2-7	few	NA	TGCAGTGCTTGGGCCCAGGATAGCTACGAGCAGTACTTC	CSAWAQDSYEQYF
TRBV18	TRBJ1-1	few	NA	TGTGCCAGCTCGTCGGATTATGCGGGCACTGAAGCTTTCTTT	CASSSDYAGTEAFF
TRBV12-3/TRBV12-4	TRBJ1-2	many	NA	TGTGCCAGCAGAATGACAGATTTTAACTATGGCTACACCTTC	CASRMTDFNYGYTF
TRBV27	TRBJ2-1	few	TRBD1	TGTGCCAGCAGTCGACAGGGGGGCTACAATGAGCAGTTCTTC	CASSRQGGYNEQFF
TRBV18	TRBJ1-3	many	NA	TGTGCCAGCTCACCAGTCACTTCTGGAAACACCATATATTTT	CASSPVTSGNTIYF
TRBV11-2	TRBJ2-7	few	NA	TGTGCCAGCAGCTTAGATGGGACCCCGGGGACCTACGAGCAGTACTTC	CASSLDGTPGTYEQYF
TRBV4-3	TRBJ2-3	NA	NA	TGCGCCAGCAGCCAAGATAACGGGCAGGGGTCACGAGATACGCAGTATTTT	CASSQDNGQGSRDTQYF
TRBV7-9	TRBJ2-6	many	NA	TGTGCCAGCAGCTTAGTAGTCTCTGGGGCCAACGTCCTGACTTTC	CASSLVVSGANVLTF
TRBV4-3	TRBJ2-1	few	TRBD1	TGCGCCAGCAGCCAAGGGGGGACAGCCTACAATGAGCAGTTCTTC	CASSQGGTAYNEQFF
TRBV7-8	TRBJ2-1	NA	TRBD2	TGTGCCAGCAGCTTACGCGCGGCGGGAGCGGGGGGCGAGAATGAGCAGTTCTTC	CASSLRAAGAGGENEQFF
TRBV20-1	TRBJ2-5	many	NA	TGCAGTGCTGCCTCAGGCGACCCCCAAGAGACCCAGTACTTC	CSAASGDPQETQYF
TRBV7-8	TRBJ2-1	NA	NA	TGTGCCAGCAGCCTAATCAAGGAACGTTACAATGAGCAGTTCTTC	CASSLIKERYNEQFF
TRBV3-1	TRBJ1-2	few	NA	TGTGCCAGCAGCCAAGGTGCAGGGTACTCTTCTGGCTACACCTTC	CASSQGAGYSSGYTF